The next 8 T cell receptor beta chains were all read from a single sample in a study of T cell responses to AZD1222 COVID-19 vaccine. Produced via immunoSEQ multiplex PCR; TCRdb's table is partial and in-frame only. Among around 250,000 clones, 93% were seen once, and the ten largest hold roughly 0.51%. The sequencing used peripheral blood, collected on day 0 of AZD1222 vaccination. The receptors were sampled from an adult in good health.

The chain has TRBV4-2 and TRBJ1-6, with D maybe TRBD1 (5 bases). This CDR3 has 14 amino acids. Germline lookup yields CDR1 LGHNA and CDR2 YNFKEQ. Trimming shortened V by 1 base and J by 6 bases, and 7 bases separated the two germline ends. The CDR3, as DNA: TGTGCCAGCAGCCAAGCTCAGGGTAATTCACCCCTCCACTTT. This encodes CASSQAQGNSPLHF.

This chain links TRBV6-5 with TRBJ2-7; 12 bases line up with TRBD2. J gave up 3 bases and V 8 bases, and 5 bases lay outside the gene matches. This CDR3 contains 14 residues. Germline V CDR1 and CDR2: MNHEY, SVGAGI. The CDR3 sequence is CASVLAGGNYEQYF. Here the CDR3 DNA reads TGTGCCAGCGTTCTAGCGGGAGGGAACTACGAGCAGTACTTC.

CDR3 nucleotide sequence: TGCGCCAGCAGCTCAGAGCGGGGGGGCCGGAACGAGCAGTACTTC. It specifies CASSSERGGRNEQYF. The gene calls are TRBV5-1 and TRBJ2-7, with 10 bases identical to TRBD2. Germline V gene data show CDR1 as SGHRS and CDR2 as YFSETQ. V shed 3 bases and J 5 bases; nucleotides not matched to a gene: 8. This CDR3 spans 15 amino acids.

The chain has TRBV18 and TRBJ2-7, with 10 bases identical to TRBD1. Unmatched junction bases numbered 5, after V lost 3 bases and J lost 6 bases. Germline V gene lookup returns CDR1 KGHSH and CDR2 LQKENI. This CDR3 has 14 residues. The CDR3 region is CASSPGTGATEQYF. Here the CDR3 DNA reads TGTGCCAGCTCACCCGGGACAGGGGCCACCGAGCAGTACTTC.

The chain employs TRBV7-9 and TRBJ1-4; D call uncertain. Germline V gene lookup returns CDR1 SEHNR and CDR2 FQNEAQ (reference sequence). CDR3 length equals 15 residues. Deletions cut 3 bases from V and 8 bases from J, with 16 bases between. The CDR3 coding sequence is TGTGCCAGCAGCTTGGACCGGGCCGGGGTAGAAAAACTGTTTTTT. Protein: CASSLDRAGVEKLFF.

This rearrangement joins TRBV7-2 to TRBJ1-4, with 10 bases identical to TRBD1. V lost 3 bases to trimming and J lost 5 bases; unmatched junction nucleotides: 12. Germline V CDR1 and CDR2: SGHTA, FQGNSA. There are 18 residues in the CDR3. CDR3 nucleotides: TGTGCCAGCAGCTTTAGACAGGGGGCGAGAATGTCGAATGAAAAACTGTTTTTT. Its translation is CASSFRQGARMSNEKLFF.

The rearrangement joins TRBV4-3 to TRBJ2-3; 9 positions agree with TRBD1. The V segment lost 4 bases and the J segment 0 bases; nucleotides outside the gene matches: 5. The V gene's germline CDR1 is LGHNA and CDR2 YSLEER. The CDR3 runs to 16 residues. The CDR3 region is CASSLQGAPSTDTQYF. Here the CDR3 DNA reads TGCGCCAGCAGCCTACAGGGGGCGCCCAGCACAGATACGCAGTATTTT.

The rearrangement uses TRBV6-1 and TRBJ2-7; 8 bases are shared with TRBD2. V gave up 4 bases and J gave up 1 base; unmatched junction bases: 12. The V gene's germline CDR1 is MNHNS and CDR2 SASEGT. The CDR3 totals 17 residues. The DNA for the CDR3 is TGTGCCAGCAGTGCCCAGGGGAGGGTAGCGGGGTCCTACGAGCAGTACTTC. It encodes CASSAQGRVAGSYEQYF.